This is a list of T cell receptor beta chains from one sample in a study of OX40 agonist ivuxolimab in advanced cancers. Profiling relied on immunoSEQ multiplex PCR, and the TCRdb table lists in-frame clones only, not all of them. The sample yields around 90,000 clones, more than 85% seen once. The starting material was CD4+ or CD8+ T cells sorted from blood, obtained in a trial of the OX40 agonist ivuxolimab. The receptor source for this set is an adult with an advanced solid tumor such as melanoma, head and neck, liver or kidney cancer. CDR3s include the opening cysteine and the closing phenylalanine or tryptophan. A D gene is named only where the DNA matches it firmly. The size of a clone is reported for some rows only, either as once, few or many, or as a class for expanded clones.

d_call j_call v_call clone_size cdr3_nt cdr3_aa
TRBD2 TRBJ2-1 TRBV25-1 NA TGTGCCAGCAGTGAAGCGGGAGGGCCCAATGAGCAGTTCTTC CASSEAGGPNEQFF
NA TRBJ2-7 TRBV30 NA TGTGCCTGGAGTGTACTTTCCGAGCAGTACTTC CAWSVLSEQYF
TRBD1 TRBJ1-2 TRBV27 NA TGTGCCAGCAGGCTCACCGAGGGGACAGGGTATGGCTACACCTTC CASRLTEGTGYGYTF
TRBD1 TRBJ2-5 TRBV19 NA TGTGCCAGTAGTCCTTGGACAGGGGGCAAAGAGACCCAGTACTTC CASSPWTGGKETQYF
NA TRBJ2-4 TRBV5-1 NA TGCGCCAGCAGCTCAGTCCCGGGACAAGGAAACATTCAGTACTTC CASSSVPGQGNIQYF
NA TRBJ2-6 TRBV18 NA TGTGCCAGCTCACCCTTCGATCTTGGAACTGGGGCCAACGTCCTGACTTTC CASSPFDLGTGANVLTF
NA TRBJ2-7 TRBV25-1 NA TGTGCCAGCACCGGGACTCCCGTGTTGCACGAGCAGTACTTC CASTGTPVLHEQYF
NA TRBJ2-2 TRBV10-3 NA TGTGCCATCAGTGAGCCCCCCACCGGGGAGCTGTTTTTT CAISEPPTGELFF
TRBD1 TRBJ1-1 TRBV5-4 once TGTGCCAGCAGCTCAAACCGGGACAGGAACACTGAAGCTTTCTTT CASSSNRDRNTEAFF
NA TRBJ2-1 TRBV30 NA TGTGCCTGGTGGTCCTTCAATGAGCAGTTCTTC CAWWSFNEQFF
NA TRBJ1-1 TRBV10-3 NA TGTGCCATCAGTGAAAGGAGGGTCGGGAACACTGAAGCTTTCTTT CAISERRVGNTEAFF
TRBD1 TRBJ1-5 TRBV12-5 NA TGTGCTAGTGGTTTGGGATGCGCCCCGGGACAGCGGAATCAGCCCCAGCATTTT CASGLGCAPGQRNQPQHF
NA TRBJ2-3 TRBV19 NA TGTGCCAGTCGATCTTTTGGGGGGTCTGATACGCAGTATTTT CASRSFGGSDTQYF
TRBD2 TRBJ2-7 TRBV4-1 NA TGCGCCAGCAGCGCTAGCGGGAGCGAGCAGTACTTC CASSASGSEQYF
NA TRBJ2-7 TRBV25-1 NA TGTGCCAGCAGTGGCCTTTCGGGACCCTCCTACGAGCAGTACTTC CASSGLSGPSYEQYF
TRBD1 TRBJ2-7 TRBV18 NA TGTGCCAGCTCCCCGGGACAGGCCTTGTTATCCTACGAGCAGTACTTC CASSPGQALLSYEQYF
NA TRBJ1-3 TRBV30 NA TGTGCCTGGGGGGGGAACTCTGGAAACACCATATATTTT CAWGGNSGNTIYF
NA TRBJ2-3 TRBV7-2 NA TGTGCCAGCAGCCCTGGCTTAGATACGCAGTATTTT CASSPGLDTQYF
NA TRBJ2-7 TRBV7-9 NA TGTGCCAGCAGCCACGGGGCCTACGAGCAGTACTTC CASSHGAYEQYF
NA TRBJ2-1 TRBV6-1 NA TGTGCCAGCACCACCAGTCAGGGTAGCTTCAATGAGCAGTTCTTC CASTTSQGSFNEQFF
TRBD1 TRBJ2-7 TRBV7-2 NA TGTGCCAGCAGCTCACAACCGGGACAGAACTACGAGCAGTACTTC CASSSQPGQNYEQYF
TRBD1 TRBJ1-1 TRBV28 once TGTGCCAGCAGTTTGGGGGGGACAGGTGGAGACACTGAAGCTTTCTTT CASSLGGTGGDTEAFF
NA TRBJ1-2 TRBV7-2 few TGTGCCAGCAGATCGTTTGGGGGCCTCTATGGCTACACCTTC CASRSFGGLYGYTF
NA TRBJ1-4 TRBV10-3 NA TGTGCCATCAGTGAGCCTGGGGCTGGGGAAAAACTGTTTTTT CAISEPGAGEKLFF
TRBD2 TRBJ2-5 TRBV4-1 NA TGCGCCAGCAGCCAAGGGCGCGGGAGGGGGGAGACCCAGTACTTC CASSQGRGRGETQYF
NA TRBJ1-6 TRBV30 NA TGTGCCTGGAGTGTACGGCAGTCATATAATTCACCCCTCCACTTT CAWSVRQSYNSPLHF
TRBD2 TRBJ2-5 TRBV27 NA TGTGCCAGTAGAAGAGGGACTAGCGGACAAGAGACCCAGTACTTC CASRRGTSGQETQYF
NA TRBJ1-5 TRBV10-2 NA TGCGCCAGCAGTGATTCCTCCCTGGGGGGTTATAGCAATCAGCCCCAGCATTTT CASSDSSLGGYSNQPQHF
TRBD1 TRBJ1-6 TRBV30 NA TGTGCCTGGAGTTTACGATGGACAGGTGGAACTTCACCCCTCCACTTT CAWSLRWTGGTSPLHF
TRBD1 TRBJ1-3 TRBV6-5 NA TGTGCCAGCGGGGGACAGGCAAACACCATATATTTT CASGGQANTIYF
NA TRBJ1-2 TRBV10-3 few TGTGCCATCAGTGTAGGGGAAAACTATGGCTACACCTTC CAISVGENYGYTF
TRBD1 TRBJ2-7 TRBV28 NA TGTGCCAGCACCTTCGGACAGGCTTACCCCTTTAGCTTC CASTFGQAYPFSF
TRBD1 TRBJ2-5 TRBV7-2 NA TGTGCCAGCAGTAGGGGACAGGGCCAGGCCAAGACCCAGTACTTC CASSRGQGQAKTQYF
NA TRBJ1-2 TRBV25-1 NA TGTGCCAGCAGTGAGCTCCTTTATGGCTACACCTTC CASSELLYGYTF
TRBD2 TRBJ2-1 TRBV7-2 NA TGTGCCAGCAGCCGAACAAGCGGGAGGTCCGGGAATGAGCAGTTCTTC CASSRTSGRSGNEQFF
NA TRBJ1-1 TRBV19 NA TGTGCCAGTAGTACCACAGGGCTGAACACTGAAGCTTTCTTT CASSTTGLNTEAFF
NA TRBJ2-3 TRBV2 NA TGTGCCAGCATCCTCTCCTCGGCAGGGCTTAGCACAGATACGCAGTATTTT CASILSSAGLSTDTQYF
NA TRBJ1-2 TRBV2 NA TGTGCCAGCAAAGGGGGGGATCTCGCCTATGGCTACACCTTC CASKGGDLAYGYTF
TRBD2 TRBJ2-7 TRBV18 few TGTGCCAGCTCACCATTGGCTAGCGGGAGTCTGAACGAGCAGTACTTC CASSPLASGSLNEQYF
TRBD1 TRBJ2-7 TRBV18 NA TGTGCCAGCTCACCATCCGGGACAGCCTTTCGACAGCAGTACTTC CASSPSGTAFRQQYF
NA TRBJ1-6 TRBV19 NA TGTGCCAGTAGTATAAGTGGAGGGATGAGTTCACCCCTCCACTTT CASSISGGMSSPLHF
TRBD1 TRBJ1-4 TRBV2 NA TGTGCCACCGCGGGAGTGGCAGGGGGTTCACCTAATGAAAAACTGTTTTTT CATAGVAGGSPNEKLFF
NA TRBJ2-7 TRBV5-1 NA TGCGCCAGCAGCTTGACGAACTCCTACGAGCAGTACTTC CASSLTNSYEQYF
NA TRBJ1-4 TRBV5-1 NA TGCGCCAGCAGCTTGATTGCGGGGGCGGCTGAAAAACTGTTTTTT CASSLIAGAAEKLFF
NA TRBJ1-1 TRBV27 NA TGTGCCAGCAGTGCTATCTCCCCCAGGACTGAAGCTTTCTTT CASSAISPRTEAFF
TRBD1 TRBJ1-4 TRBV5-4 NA TGTGCCAGCAGCCAACCGGGACAGGCCGATGAAAAACTGTTTTTT CASSQPGQADEKLFF
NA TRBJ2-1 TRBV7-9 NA TGTGCCAGCAGCCCTTCCCTAGGGGGGAGCTCCTACAATGAGCAGTTCTTC CASSPSLGGSSYNEQFF
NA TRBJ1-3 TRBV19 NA TGTGCCAGTAGCCTCGGCGCGGGTCGGAGAAACACCATATATTTT CASSLGAGRRNTIYF